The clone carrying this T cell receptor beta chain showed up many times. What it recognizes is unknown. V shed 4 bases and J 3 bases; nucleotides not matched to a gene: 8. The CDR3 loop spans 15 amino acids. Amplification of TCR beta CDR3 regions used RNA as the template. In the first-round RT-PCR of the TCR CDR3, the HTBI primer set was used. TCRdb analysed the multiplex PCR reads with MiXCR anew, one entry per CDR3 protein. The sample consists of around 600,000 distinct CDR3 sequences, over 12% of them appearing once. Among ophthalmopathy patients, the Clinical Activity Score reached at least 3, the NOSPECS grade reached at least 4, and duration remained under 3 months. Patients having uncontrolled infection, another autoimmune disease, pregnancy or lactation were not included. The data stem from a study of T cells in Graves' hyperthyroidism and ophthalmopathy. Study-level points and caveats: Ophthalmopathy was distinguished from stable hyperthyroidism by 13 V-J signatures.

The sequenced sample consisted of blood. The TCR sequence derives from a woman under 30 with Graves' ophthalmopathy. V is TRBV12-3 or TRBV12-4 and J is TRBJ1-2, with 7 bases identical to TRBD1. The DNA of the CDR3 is TGTGCCAGCAGTTCGACAGGGTTAGTGTACTATGGCTACACCTTC. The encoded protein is CASSSTGLVYYGYTF.